This T cell receptor beta chain is drawn from a study of early T cells in non-severe SARS-CoV-2 infection. TCRdb analysed the 5' RACE reads with MiXCR anew, one entry per CDR3 protein. The sample includes tens of thousands of distinct CDR3 sequences, around an eighth of them seen just once. The CDR3 runs to 15 residues. CDR1 is SGHTA, CDR2 FQGNSA, per germline. The germline V and J ends were trimmed by 2 bases and 0 bases, with 8 bases remaining between them. The clonotype originates from an adult who was a healthcare worker with PCR-confirmed SARS-CoV-2 infection or an uninfected control (not recorded which). The V call is TRBV7-2, the J call TRBJ1-3; D not resolved. Sequencing was done on a sample of whole blood. The CDR3 sequence is CASSLQSYSGNTIYF. For the CDR3, the DNA is TGTGCCAGCAGCTTACAGAGCTACTCTGGAAACACCATATATTTT. Full variable domain (remainder filled in from reference TRBV7-2 and TRBJ1-3): GAGVSQSPSNKVTEKGKDVELRCDPISGHTALYWYRQSLGQGLEFLIYFQGNSAPDKSGLPSDRFSAERTGGSVSTLTIQRTQQEDSAVYLCASSLQSYSGNTIYFGEGSWLTVV.